The rows below give T cell receptor beta chains drawn from one sample of a study of shared clonotypes between healthy human individuals. Profiling relied on immunoSEQ multiplex PCR, and the TCRdb table lists in-frame clones only, not all of them. The sample consists of about 1.1 million clones, about 80% of them appearing once. The sequencing input was memory CD4+ T cells from PBMCs. These receptors were taken from a man younger than 30 in good health. Some clones in this sample may be carry-over from other donors' samples. Both conserved end residues are part of each CDR3. The D gene is left open where the match is weak. Some rows mark clone size as missing; the rest say once, few, many or name a class of expanded clone.

d_call	v_call	cdr3_length	j_call	clone_size	cdr3_nt	cdr3_aa
TRBD1	TRBV27	13	TRBJ1-1	NA	TGTGCCAGCAGCCCCCCCCGACAGGGAAAAGCTTTCTTT	CASSPPRQGKAFF
NA	TRBV15	17	TRBJ2-4	NA	TGTGCCACCAGCAGCCAGGACAGAATAATAGCCAAAAACATTCAGTACTTC	CATSSQDRIIAKNIQYF
NA	TRBV28	14	TRBJ1-3	NA	TGTGCCAGCAGTTTTCCCTTCTCTGGAAACACCATATATTTT	CASSFPFSGNTIYF
NA	TRBV20-1	10	TRBJ1-2	NA	TGCAGTGCTAGAACCTATGGCTACACCTTC	CSARTYGYTF
NA	TRBV7-2	15	TRBJ1-5	NA	TGTGCCAGCAGCTTAATTTGGGGAAGCAATCAGCCCCAGCATTTT	CASSLIWGSNQPQHF
NA	TRBV19	13	TRBJ1-5	NA	TGTGCCAGTTGCCGGGACAACAATCAGCCCCAGCATTTT	CASCRDNNQPQHF
NA	TRBV5-8	13	TRBJ2-5	NA	TGTGCCAGCAGCCCGCTGACACAAGAGACCCAGTACTTC	CASSPLTQETQYF
NA	TRBV2	14	TRBJ1-5	few	TGTGCCAGCAGTGAAACGGGAGGGCTTCAGCCCCAGCATTTT	CASSETGGLQPQHF
TRBD2	TRBV11-3	15	TRBJ2-3	NA	TGTGCCAGCAGCACTAGCGGGAGTGGGAAAGATACGCAGTATTTT	CASSTSGSGKDTQYF
NA	TRBV30	13	TRBJ2-5	NA	TGTGCCTGGAGTAAGGTCCCGGGGGAGACCCAGTACTTC	CAWSKVPGETQYF
TRBD2	TRBV19	17	TRBJ2-7	few	TGTGCCAGGACCTCACTAGCGGGAGGTTTCCCACCCTACGAGCAGTACTTC	CARTSLAGGFPPYEQYF
TRBD1	TRBV7-2	15	TRBJ1-5	NA	TGTGCCAGCAGCCGTCCGGGACAGGGGGGCCAGCCCCAGCATTTT	CASSRPGQGGQPQHF
NA	TRBV14	16	TRBJ1-2	NA	TGTGCCAGCAGCCAAGATGGCTACAGGGTGCTGAGTGGCTACACCTTC	CASSQDGYRVLSGYTF
TRBD1	TRBV14	17	TRBJ2-5	NA	TGTGCCAGCAGCCACAGAGAAGTAAGGGGGCGTGGGGAGACCCAGTACTTC	CASSHREVRGRGETQYF
NA	TRBV2	13	TRBJ1-1	few	TGTGCCAGCAGGAATACACCGAACACTGAAGCTTTCTTT	CASRNTPNTEAFF
TRBD2	TRBV4-1	16	TRBJ2-1	NA	TGCGCCAGCAGCCAAACCGGGACTAGCGGGAACAATGAGCAGTTCTTC	CASSQTGTSGNNEQFF
NA	TRBV14	14	TRBJ1-1	NA	TGTGCCAGCAGCCAACAATTTTCCGGGACTGAAGCTTTCTTT	CASSQQFSGTEAFF
NA	TRBV28	12	TRBJ2-5	NA	TGTGCCAGCAGTTCTAGGGGCGAGACCCAGTACTTC	CASSSRGETQYF
NA	TRBV28	14	TRBJ2-2	NA	TGTGCCAGCAGTACATACACGAACACCGGGGAGCTGTTTTTT	CASSTYTNTGELFF
NA	TRBV5-1	16	TRBJ1-1	NA	TGCGCCAGCAGCTCTTTTGACAGCCTAGGGCTCACTGAAGCTTTCTTT	CASSSFDSLGLTEAFF
NA	TRBV5-1	14	TRBJ2-7	NA	TGCGCCAGCAGCTTGGCGGGAGAGGCCTACGAGCAGTACTTC	CASSLAGEAYEQYF
NA	TRBV18	15	TRBJ1-4	NA	TGTGCCAGCTCACCCCGCGATGCCCGGAGAGAAAAACTGTTTTTT	CASSPRDARREKLFF